These T cell receptor beta chains were read from a single sample in a study of blood T cell repertoires in COVID-19. TCRdb's table, derived via immunoSEQ multiplex PCR, lists solely in-frame clones and lacks some. Of about 480,000 clones in the sample, about 85% were seen once. The sequencing sample was made of PBMCs or T cells enriched from blood (not recorded which). The origin of the receptors is a woman in her sixties or seventies who had recovered from COVID-19. Both conserved end residues are part of each CDR3. Fields, in order: J gene, clone size, D gene, V gene, CDR3 DNA, CDR3 protein. The D gene is left open where the match is weak. Expanded clones get a size class; other rows say once, few or many, or leave the size out.

J: TRBJ1-2; size: .; D: .; V: TRBV28; DNA: TGTGCCAGCAGTCCACCGGGAAGAAACTATGGCTACACCTTC; CDR3: CASSPPGRNYGYTF
J: TRBJ2-4; size: .; D: .; V: TRBV5-6; DNA: TGTGCCAGCAGCTTGGGACAGACGCAAAACATTCAGTACTTC; CDR3: CASSLGQTQNIQYF
J: TRBJ2-7; size: .; D: .; V: TRBV6-5; DNA: TGTGCCAGCAGTCCCAGGGGTTACGAGCAGTACTTC; CDR3: CASSPRGYEQYF
J: TRBJ2-2; size: .; D: .; V: TRBV5-8; DNA: TGTGCCAGCAGCCTTGGGGACTCGAACACCGGGGAGCTGTTTTTT; CDR3: CASSLGDSNTGELFF
J: TRBJ2-3; size: .; D: TRBD2; V: TRBV7-8; DNA: TGTGCCAGCAAACCAAGCGGGGGGGCAGGAGATACGCAGTATTTT; CDR3: CASKPSGGAGDTQYF
J: TRBJ2-3; size: .; D: TRBD1; V: TRBV5-4; DNA: TGTGCCAGCAGCTTGGTGAAGGGACAGGGGATAGATACGCAGTATTTT; CDR3: CASSLVKGQGIDTQYF
J: TRBJ1-2; size: .; D: .; V: TRBV11-3; DNA: TGTGCCAGCAGCGACAGTAACTATGGCTACACCTTC; CDR3: CASSDSNYGYTF
J: TRBJ1-1; size: .; D: .; V: TRBV5-1; DNA: TGCGCCAGCAGCCTCGGAAGGGGAAGCACTGAAGCTTTCTTT; CDR3: CASSLGRGSTEAFF
J: TRBJ1-5; size: .; D: TRBD1; V: TRBV19; DNA: TGTGCCACTTTAACCCCGGGACAGGGTAGGGAGCCCCAGCATTTT; CDR3: CATLTPGQGREPQHF
J: TRBJ1-5; size: .; D: TRBD1; V: TRBV15; DNA: TGTGCCACCAGCAGAGATCTAGTGGCAGGGGGCGGTCAGCCCCAGCATTTT; CDR3: CATSRDLVAGGGQPQHF
J: TRBJ1-2; size: once; D: .; V: TRBV7-2; DNA: TGTGCCAGCAGTCGCCAGGCGGGCCCCTATGGCTACACCTTC; CDR3: CASSRQAGPYGYTF
J: TRBJ2-5; size: .; D: .; V: TRBV7-6; DNA: TGTGCCAGCAGCCACGGTACTAGTACCCAAGAGACCCAGTACTTC; CDR3: CASSHGTSTQETQYF
J: TRBJ2-7; size: once; D: TRBD1; V: TRBV6-5; DNA: TGTGCCAGCATGACCGGACAGGGTTACTACGAGCAGTACTTC; CDR3: CASMTGQGYYEQYF
J: TRBJ1-6; size: .; D: TRBD1; V: TRBV27; DNA: TGTGCCAGCAGTCCCGGACAGGGGATCTCACCCCTCCACTTT; CDR3: CASSPGQGISPLHF
J: TRBJ2-5; size: .; D: TRBD1; V: TRBV27; DNA: TGTGCCAGCAGCACGGGACAGGGGGTAGAGACCCAGTACTTC; CDR3: CASSTGQGVETQYF
J: TRBJ2-7; size: .; D: TRBD1; V: TRBV18; DNA: TGTGCCAGCTCCCAACAGGGGCCAGGAAACGAGCAGTACTTC; CDR3: CASSQQGPGNEQYF
J: TRBJ1-6; size: .; D: TRBD1; V: TRBV9; DNA: TGTGCCAGCAGCGTCAAGGACAGGGGACCACCCCTCCACTTT; CDR3: CASSVKDRGPPLHF
J: TRBJ1-2; size: .; D: TRBD1; V: TRBV6-1; DNA: TGTGCCAGCAGTGAGGCGGACAGGGGATCAGGCTACACCTTC; CDR3: CASSEADRGSGYTF
J: TRBJ1-2; size: once; D: .; V: TRBV12-3/TRBV12-4; DNA: TGTGCCAGCAGCCCTGATTTCGGTATGCGCTACACCTTC; CDR3: CASSPDFGMRYTF
J: TRBJ2-6; size: once; D: TRBD1; V: TRBV11-2; DNA: TGTGCCAGCATCCATCCGGGACAGGGGGCGTCCGGGGCCAACGTCCTGACTTTC; CDR3: CASIHPGQGASGANVLTF
J: TRBJ2-3; size: .; D: TRBD1; V: TRBV5-1; DNA: TGCGCCAGCAAGGGGACAGGGTGGGCAGATACGCAGTATTTT; CDR3: CASKGTGWADTQYF
J: TRBJ1-1; size: .; D: .; V: TRBV5-1; DNA: TGCGCCAGCAGAGCTACAGGGTGGAACACTGAAGCTTTCTTT; CDR3: CASRATGWNTEAFF
J: TRBJ1-1; size: .; D: .; V: TRBV20-1; DNA: TGCAGTGCTAGGCGGACTGAAGCTTTCTTT; CDR3: CSARRTEAFF
J: TRBJ1-2; size: .; D: .; V: TRBV2; DNA: TGTGCCAGCAGTGATCAGACAGTTACTAACTATGGCTACACCTTC; CDR3: CASSDQTVTNYGYTF
J: TRBJ1-2; size: .; D: .; V: TRBV6-2/TRBV6-3; DNA: TGTGCCAGCAGTTACTCCCTGGACAGTTTCTATGGCTACACCTTC; CDR3: CASSYSLDSFYGYTF
J: TRBJ2-4; size: once; D: .; V: TRBV11-2; DNA: TGTGCCAGCAGCCGAGACAGAAACATTCAGTACTTC; CDR3: CASSRDRNIQYF
J: TRBJ1-2; size: once; D: TRBD1; V: TRBV5-1; DNA: TGCGCCAGCAGCTTGTCGACAGGGCCTAACTATGGCTACACCTTC; CDR3: CASSLSTGPNYGYTF
J: TRBJ1-1; size: few; D: .; V: TRBV7-6; DNA: TGTGCCAGCAGCCGAGGGAACACTGAAGCTTTCTTT; CDR3: CASSRGNTEAFF
J: TRBJ1-6; size: .; D: .; V: TRBV19; DNA: TGTGCCAGCAATACTCCCACGAGCTCCTATAATTCACCCCTCCACTTT; CDR3: CASNTPTSSYNSPLHF